This entry lists 24 T cell receptor beta chains sequenced from one sample in a study of blood T cell repertoires in COVID-19. TCRdb's table, derived via immunoSEQ multiplex PCR, lists solely in-frame clones and lacks some. Of some 300,000 clones in the sample, about nine tenths were seen once. Sequenced sample: peripheral blood. The receptors originated from a man younger than 35 with active or convalescent COVID-19.

The chain joins TRBV7-9 to TRBJ2-7; 9 nucleotides match TRBD1. Trimming removed 5 bases from V and 0 bases from J; junction bases left unmatched: 8. This CDR3 contains 16 residues. Germline lookup yields CDR1 SEHNR and CDR2 FQNEAQ (reference sequence). As DNA, the CDR3 is TGTGCCAGCAGCGCAACGGGACAGGGTCTCTCCTACGAGCAGTACTTC. Its translation: CASSATGQGLSYEQYF.

The chain has TRBV12-3 or TRBV12-4 and TRBJ1-3; D gene uncertain. V shed 2 bases and J shed 8 bases, with 7 bases lying between them. The CDR3 is made up of 12 amino acids. The DNA for the CDR3 is TGTGCCAGCAGTTTATCCAGTTACACCATATATTTT. It codes for CASSLSSYTIYF.

In its sample, this clone was seen a few times. The CDR3 coding sequence is TGTGCCAGCAGCTTAACAAAGAATTCACCCCTCCACTTT. This encodes CASSLTKNSPLHF. The chain is built from TRBV11-3 and TRBJ1-6; D unclear. CDR3 length equals 13 residues. Germline values: CDR1 SGHNT, CDR2 YENEEA. V was cut by 2 bases and J by 7 bases, with 6 bases left in between.

This chain joins TRBV25-1 and TRBJ2-2, with 10 bases identical to TRBD1. Looked up from germline, CDR1 is MGHDK and CDR2 is SYGVNS. J lost 4 bases, V lost 3 bases, and 5 bases had no gene match. The CDR3 runs 16 residues. In nucleotides, the CDR3 is TGTGCCAGCAGTGACCGGGACAGGGGAGGCACCGGGGAGCTGTTTTTT. It is translated as CASSDRDRGGTGELFF.

This clone was observed once. The rearrangement links TRBV5-1 to TRBJ2-1; TRBD1 matches 12 bases. CDR3 length equals 15 residues. Germline V gene sequence: CDR1 SGHRS, CDR2 YFSETQ. V lost 2 bases, J lost 10 bases, and 7 bases stayed unmatched. The CDR3 spells CASSFTGTGGGEQFF. As DNA, the CDR3 is TGCGCCAGCAGCTTCACCGGGACAGGGGGCGGAGAGCAGTTCTTC.

This chain connects TRBV10-2 to TRBJ1-2; D is unclear. Deletions cut 0 bases from V and 4 bases from J, with 6 bases between. The CDR3 sequence is 13 residues long. Germline V gene data show CDR1 as WSHSY and CDR2 as SAAADI. The CDR3 DNA reads as TGCGCCAGCAGTGAGTCGTCGGGCTATGGCTACACCTTC. As protein: CASSESSGYGYTF.

This chain links TRBV24-1 with TRBJ2-3; TRBD2 aligns across 9 bases. V trimming: 9 bases; J trimming: 4 bases; junction bases outside the gene matches: 7. Germline V gives CDR1 KGHDR, CDR2 SFDVKD. The CDR3 loop spans 14 amino acids. For the CDR3, the DNA is TGTGCCACCGCCCTGGCGGGAGGGCCAGATACGCAGTATTTT. Translated: CATALAGGPDTQYF.

The V and J genes are TRBV7-9 and TRBJ1-4; TRBD1 matches at 7 bases. The CDR3 is 16 amino acids. Trimming at V came to 3 bases and at J to 0 bases, leaving 4 bases not matched to a gene. Per germline, CDR1 SEHNR and CDR2 FQNEAQ (reference sequence). The CDR3 nucleotides are TGTGCCAGCAGCTTGGGACAGATCGCAACTAATGAAAAACTGTTTTTT. It codes for CASSLGQIATNEKLFF. Variable domain in full (rest from reference TRBV7-9 and TRBJ1-4): DTGVSQNPRHKITKRGQNVTFRCDPISEHNRLYWYRQTLGQGPEFLTYFQNEAQLEKSRLLSDRFSAERPKGSFSTLEIQRTEQGDSAMYLCASSLGQIATNEKLFFGSGTQLSVL.

In this sample, this clone turned up a few times. The V call is TRBV7-3, the J call TRBJ2-5; 7 positions match TRBD2. There are 14 residues in the CDR3. V trimming: 0 bases; J trimming: 4 bases; junction bases outside the gene matches: 2. The V gene's germline CDR1 is SGHTA and CDR2 FQGTGA. In nucleotides, the CDR3 is TGTGCCAGCAGCTTAACAGGGGAGGGAGAGACCCAGTACTTC. Its protein product is CASSLTGEGETQYF.

The chain has TRBV7-9 and TRBJ1-3; 7 bases agree with TRBD1. The V gene end was trimmed by 3 bases and the J gene end by 0 bases; junction bases not matched to a gene: 5. The CDR3 totals 16 residues. The germline gives CDR1 SEHNR, CDR2 FQNEAQ (reference sequence). The CDR3 DNA reads as TGTGCCAGCAGCTTGGGACAGCCAGCCTCTGGAAACACCATATATTTT. Its translation: CASSLGQPASGNTIYF.

The V call is TRBV10-3, the J call TRBJ2-1; 9 positions agree with TRBD1. Germline CDR1 reads ENHRY; CDR2 reads SYGVKD. The V segment lost 6 bases and the J segment 6 bases; nucleotides outside the gene matches: 3. This CDR3 region has 13 residues. The CDR3 is CAIRQTGGNEQFF. The CDR3 region has the DNA TGTGCCATCAGGCAGACAGGGGGCAATGAGCAGTTCTTC.

A word on this clone: It is unclear where the CDR3 begins or ends on the DNA, so no DNA is shown, and the CDR3 is as TCRdb lists it. CDR3 in amino acids: CASSSSSGEQYF. The chain carries TRBV28 and TRBJ2-7; the table's D call TRBD2 went unverified against the DNA. Including both end residues, the CDR3 is 12 amino acids long. Germline CDR1 MDHEN, CDR2 SYDVKM.

The chain uses TRBV4-1 and TRBJ1-1; D remains ambiguous. The V and J ends lost 0 bases and 6 bases respectively, with 5 bases between them. Germline CDR1 MGHRA, CDR2 YSYEKL. This CDR3 has 12 residues. CDR3 loop: CASSQEASEAFF. DNA of the CDR3: TGCGCCAGCAGCCAAGAGGCCTCTGAAGCTTTCTTT.

The chain links TRBV6-5 to TRBJ1-2, with 8 bases identical to TRBD1. CDR3 length equals 15 residues. The trim removed 0 bases at V and 2 bases at J, leaving 2 bases unmatched. Germline V CDR1 and CDR2: MNHEY, SVGAGI. The CDR3 spells CASSYSTGANYGYTF. The CDR3 DNA reads TGTGCCAGCAGTTACTCGACAGGGGCGAACTATGGCTACACCTTC.

This chain uses TRBV13 with TRBJ2-2, with 7 bases that match TRBD2. V was clipped by 3 bases and J by 4 bases; unmatched bases: 8. Per germline, CDR1 PRHDT and CDR2 FYEKMQ (reference sequence). The CDR3 has 16 amino acids. The CDR3 DNA reads TGTGCCAGCAGCTTTCGTCGGGAGGTGGGCACCGGGGAGCTGTTTTTT. The encoded protein is CASSFRREVGTGELFF.

The chain carries TRBV28 and TRBJ2-4, with D maybe TRBD1 (5 bases). In germline, CDR1 is MDHEN, CDR2 SYDVKM. V gave up 3 bases and J gave up 3 bases, with 12 bases separating them. This CDR3 spans 15 amino acids. The CDR3, as DNA: TGTGCCAGCAGTTTTACAGGCAAGGACAAAAACATTCAGTACTTC. Amino acid sequence: CASSFTGKDKNIQYF.

This clone is a singleton in its sample. V gene TRBV28 combines with J gene TRBJ2-3, with 9 bases matching TRBD1. V was clipped by 5 bases and J by 5 bases; unmatched bases: 2. This CDR3 contains 13 residues. Germline loops: CDR1 MDHEN, CDR2 SYDVKM. CDR3 in DNA: TGTGCCAGCAGTGGGACAGGGTTAGATACGCAGTATTTT. As protein: CASSGTGLDTQYF. The full variable domain, its missing parts supplied by reference TRBV28 and TRBJ2-3, is DVKVTQSSRYLVKRTGEKVFLECVQDMDHENMFWYRQDPGLGLRLIYFSYDVKMKEKGDIPEGYSVSREKKERFSLILESASTNQTSMYLCASSGTGLDTQYFGPGTRLTVL.

In this sample, this clone turned up once. The chain recombines TRBV5-6 with TRBJ2-1; the D gene is possibly TRBD2 (5 bases). The CDR3 loop spans 14 amino acids. Between the trimmed V and J ends, which lost 6 bases and 6 bases, there was a span of 16 bases. The V gene's germline CDR1 is SGHDT and CDR2 YYEEEE. CDR3 protein: CASTPPGLFNEQFF. As DNA, the CDR3 is TGTGCCAGCACCCCACCGGGGTTATTCAATGAGCAGTTCTTC.

The V gene is TRBV7-2, the J gene TRBJ2-2, with TRBD1 identical over 7 bases. Germline lookup yields CDR1 SGHTA and CDR2 FQGNSA. The ends lost 3 bases at V and 1 base at J; junction bases unmatched: 5. The CDR3 has 16 amino acids. Here the CDR3 reads CASSLAGTVNTGELFF. The CDR3 DNA is TGTGCCAGCAGCTTGGCCGGGACAGTGAACACCGGGGAGCTGTTTTTT.

The rearrangement links TRBV7-9 to TRBJ2-1; D is possibly TRBD1 (5 bases). The CDR3 loop spans 12 amino acids. Looked up from germline, CDR1 is SEHNR and CDR2 is FQNEAQ (reference sequence). With 5 bases removed from V and 10 bases from J, the gap between germline ends came to 12 bases. CDR3 coding DNA: TGTGCCAGCAGCCAAGGACAATACGAGCAGTTCTTC. It yields the protein CASSQGQYEQFF.

The chain links TRBV19 to TRBJ2-7, with 12 bases fitting TRBD2. Germline V CDR1 and CDR2: LNHDA, SQIVND (reference sequence). Trimming cost V 5 bases and J 7 bases; bases outside gene matches: 6. The CDR3 runs 14 residues. CDR3 in amino acids: CASSLAGGPGEQYF. CDR3 DNA: TGTGCCAGTAGTCTAGCGGGAGGGCCTGGAGAGCAGTACTTC.

This sequence joins TRBV4-3 and TRBJ1-2; unclear D gene. Germline V gene lookup returns CDR1 LGHNA and CDR2 YSLEER. This CDR3 is 15 amino acids long. V was shortened by 2 bases and J by 5 bases, with 15 bases between the two germline ends. CDR3 in amino acids: CASSQSVEASYGYTF. Here the CDR3 DNA reads TGCGCCAGCAGCCAATCGGTCGAGGCTTCTTATGGCTACACCTTC.

V is TRBV5-4 and J is TRBJ2-1, with 7 positions matching TRBD2. Germline trimming cut 4 bases from V and 10 bases from J; bases unmatched to any gene: 14. The CDR3 consists of 15 residues. In germline, CDR1 is SGHNT, CDR2 YYREEE (reference sequence). CDR3 protein: CASSPLGGGSWEQFF. DNA of the CDR3: TGTGCCAGCAGCCCCCTCGGTGGCGGGAGTTGGGAGCAGTTCTTC. The variable domain in full, with the rest retrieved from reference TRBV5-4 and TRBJ2-1, is ETGVTQSPTHLIKTRGQQVTLRCSSQSGHNTVSWYQQALGQGPQFIFQYYREEENGRGNFPPRFSGLQFPNYSSELNVNALELDDSALYLCASSPLGGGSWEQFFGPGTRLTVL.

The V and J genes are TRBV7-2 and TRBJ1-5; TRBD1 aligns across 8 bases. Germline CDR1 and CDR2: SGHTA and FQGNSA. With 4 bases clipped from V and 6 bases from J, the junction kept 8 bases outside the gene matches. The CDR3 is 15 residues long. CDR3 DNA: TGTGCCAGCAGCTCCTCCCAGGGGGCGGTTCAGCCCCAGCATTTT. Protein sequence: CASSSSQGAVQPQHF.